Shown below are 10 T cell receptor beta chains from a single sample sequenced in a study of TIL therapy for anti-PD-1-resistant metastatic lung cancer. Sequencing used immunoSEQ v3. Using immunoSEQ multiplex PCR, the repertoire was profiled, and TCRdb retains in-frame clones only, with some absent. Here the sample spans under 70,000 clones, roughly 87% being singletons. Time point in this sample: pre-treatment sample, taken before nivolumab and TIL therapy. The sample was blood, taken at baseline. These receptors were obtained from a person aged 25 to 80 with non-small cell lung cancer.

The V and J genes are TRBV7-8 and TRBJ1-1; D call uncertain. The CDR3 length is 12 residues. The germline V gene encodes CDR1 SGHVS and CDR2 FQNEAQ. The ends were cut back, 5 bases at V and 1 base at J, with 5 bases in the middle. Here the CDR3 reads CASSHENTEAFF. In nucleotides, the CDR3 is TGTGCCAGCAGCCACGAGAACACTGAAGCTTTCTTT.

J is TRBJ2-3 and V is TRBV5-6, with 7 bases lining up with TRBD1. With V trimmed by 3 bases and J by 1 base, 2 bases remained unmatched. Germline-derived CDR1 and CDR2 are SGHDT and YYEEEE. The CDR3 has 14 residues. The DNA for the CDR3 is TGTGCCAGCAGCTCCACAGGGGGCACAGATACGCAGTATTTT. Protein sequence: CASSSTGGTDTQYF.

The chain links TRBV28 to TRBJ2-3, with D perhaps TRBD2 (6 bases). The CDR3 extends over 15 amino acids. CDR1 MDHEN and CDR2 SYDVKM come from the germline V gene. Trimming took 6 bases from V and 0 from J, leaving 13 bases between them. This CDR3 is CASREAGGSTDTQYF. In nucleotides, the CDR3 is TGTGCCAGCAGAGAAGCGGGCGGGAGCACAGATACGCAGTATTTT.

The chain is built from TRBV28 and TRBJ1-2; D is possibly TRBD1 (6 bases). Per germline, CDR1 MDHEN and CDR2 SYDVKM. This CDR3 region has 16 residues. V lost 4 bases to trimming and J lost 3 bases, with 18 bases between them. The CDR3 sequence is CASSSLLMRQDYGYTF. In DNA, the CDR3 is TGTGCCAGCAGTTCCCTGCTGATGCGACAGGACTATGGCTACACCTTC.

The rearrangement uses TRBV29-1 and TRBJ1-1, with a tentative D call TRBD1 (5 bases). V shed 3 bases and J shed 4 bases, with 12 bases lying between them. CDR3 length: 13 amino acids. Germline values: CDR1 SQVTM, CDR2 ANQGSEA. CDR3 amino acids: CSVEGLGGTEAFF. The CDR3 DNA is TGCAGCGTTGAGGGTTTGGGGGGCACTGAAGCTTTCTTT.

J is TRBJ2-7 and V is TRBV24-1; D might be TRBD1 (6 bases). V shed 1 base and J shed 1 base, with 10 bases lying between them. CDR1 and CDR2 (germline): KGHDR, SFDVKD. CDR3 length: 15 amino acids. The DNA of the CDR3 is TGTGCCACCAGTGATTTAGAGGACAGTTCCTACGAGCAGTACTTC. Translating it yields CATSDLEDSSYEQYF.

This chain links TRBV5-1 with TRBJ2-7; D is ambiguous. V lost 0 bases and J lost 4, with 8 bases in between. The germline V gene encodes CDR1 SGHRS and CDR2 YFSETQ. The CDR3 loop spans 13 amino acids. The CDR3 DNA reads TGCGCCAGCAGCTTGGAGGGATTATACGAGCAGTACTTC. This translates into CASSLEGLYEQYF.

This clone was found once. The chain carries TRBV12-3 or TRBV12-4 and TRBJ2-7; a weak D match, TRBD2 (5 bases). V was trimmed by 2 bases and J by 4 bases, leaving 6 bases between them. The CDR3 loop spans 12 amino acids. Here the CDR3 DNA reads TGTGCCAGCAGTTTATCGGGGTACGAGCAGTACTTC. Translated, it gives CASSLSGYEQYF.

This clone was seen a single time. The V call is TRBV28, the J call TRBJ2-3; D is possibly TRBD2 (7 bases). V gave up 7 bases and J gave up 3 bases, with 14 bases separating them. CDR1 is MDHEN and CDR2 is SYDVKM in the germline V gene. This CDR3 is 14 amino acids long. The CDR3 protein is CASTVGGGTDTQYF. CDR3 nucleotides: TGTGCCAGCACCGTGGGAGGGGGGACAGATACGCAGTATTTT.

This chain joins TRBV10-3 and TRBJ2-6, with D possibly being TRBD1 (5 bases). V was pared by 4 bases and J by 1 base, with 14 bases between. This CDR3 is built from 17 residues. The germline V gene has CDR1 ENHRY and CDR2 SYGVKD. CDR3 protein: CAISAGQGRSGANVLTF. CDR3 bases: TGTGCCATCAGTGCAGGTCAGGGCAGGTCTGGGGCCAACGTCCTGACTTTC.